Listed here are 3 T cell receptor beta chains from one sample, sequenced in a study of neurological immune-mediated disorders. TCRdb reanalysed the 5' RACE reads using MiXCR and keeps one entry per CDR3 protein. Here the sample spans roughly 43,000 distinct CDR3 sequences, under 2% being singletons. Sequenced input: PBMCs. The receptor source for this set is a woman aged 40 to 55 with multiple sclerosis.

This clonotype was counted at least ten times. The V call is TRBV29-1, the J call TRBJ2-4; D gene ambiguous. CDR1 is SQVTM, CDR2 ANQGSEA, per germline. This CDR3 is 11 amino acids long. CDR3 sequence: CSSVAKNIQYF. The CDR3 region has the DNA TGCAGTTCTGTAGCCAAAAACATTCAGTACTTC.

The sample holds many counts of this clonotype. The rearrangement uses TRBV20-1 and TRBJ2-7, with D possibly being TRBD1 or TRBD2 (5 bases each). Germline CDR1 and CDR2: DFQATT and SNEGSKA (reference sequence). CDR3 length: 13 residues. The V and J ends lost 3 bases and 0 bases respectively, with 9 bases between them. The CDR3 DNA reads TGCAGTGCTAGCCGAGGGGTCTCCTACGAGCAGTACTTC. Protein sequence: CSASRGVSYEQYF.

This clonotype was detected many times. The chain combines TRBV5-1 with TRBJ2-1, with TRBD2 matching over 13 bases. V shed 4 bases and J 8 bases; nucleotides not matched to a gene: 9. Germline values: CDR1 SGHRS, CDR2 YFSETQ. The CDR3 runs 16 residues. CDR3 protein: CASSLEGLAGIDEQFF. DNA of the CDR3: TGCGCCAGCAGCCTGGAGGGACTAGCGGGGATCGATGAGCAGTTCTTC. Complete variable domain (other parts from reference TRBV5-1 and TRBJ2-1): KAGVTQTPRYLIKTRGQQVTLSCSPISGHRSVSWYQQTPGQGLQFLFEYFSETQRNKGNFPGRFSGRQFSNSRSEMNVSTLELGDSALYLCASSLEGLAGIDEQFFGPGTRLTVL.